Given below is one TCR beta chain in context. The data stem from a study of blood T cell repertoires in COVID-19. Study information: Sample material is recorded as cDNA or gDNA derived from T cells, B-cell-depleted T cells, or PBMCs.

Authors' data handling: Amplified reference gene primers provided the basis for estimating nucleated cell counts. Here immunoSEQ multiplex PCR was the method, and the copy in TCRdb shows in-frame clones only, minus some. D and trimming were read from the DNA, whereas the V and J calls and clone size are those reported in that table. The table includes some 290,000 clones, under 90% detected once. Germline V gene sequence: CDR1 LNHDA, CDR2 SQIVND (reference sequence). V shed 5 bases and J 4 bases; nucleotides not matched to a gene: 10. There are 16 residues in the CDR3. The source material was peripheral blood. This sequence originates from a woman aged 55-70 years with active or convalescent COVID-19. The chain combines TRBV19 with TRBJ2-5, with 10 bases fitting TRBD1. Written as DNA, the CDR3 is TGTGCCAGTAGTGGGGCCCGGACAGGGGGGGCAGAGACCCAGTACTTC. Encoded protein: CASSGARTGGAETQYF.